This entry lists 29 T cell receptor beta chains sequenced from one sample in a study of T cell repertoires in cytomegalovirus infection. These receptors' antigens are unknown. One entry per CDR3 protein results from TCRdb running MiXCR on the reads. This table holds about 100,000 distinct CDR3 sequences, 25% to 35% found once. This specimen was CD8+ T cells from cultured PBMCs, taken from culture after CMV antigen stimulation. Receptors were obtained from a human donor in good health (CMV status not recorded). Some clones in this sample may be carry-over from other donors' samples.

The chain recombines TRBV12-3 or TRBV12-4 with TRBJ2-1; TRBD2 matches 13 bases. With V trimmed by 6 bases and J by 5 bases, 7 bases remained unmatched. The CDR3 runs 16 residues. In nucleotides, the CDR3 is TGTGCCAGCAGAGCCAAAGGACTAGCGGGGGACAATGAGCAGTTCTTC. It specifies CASRAKGLAGDNEQFF.

This clonotype has at least ten counts. This chain connects TRBV2 to TRBJ2-5; D is perhaps TRBD1 (6 bases). Trimming left V 3 bases short and J 5 bases short, with 13 bases between. The germline V gene encodes CDR1 SNHLY and CDR2 FYNNEI. CDR3 length equals 14 residues. The CDR3 spells CASSDGRGWETQYF. CDR3 bases: TGTGCCAGCAGTGACGGCAGGGGATGGGAGACCCAGTACTTC.

This chain links TRBV4-1 with TRBJ1-2, with a tentative D call TRBD1 (5 bases). The CDR3 is 15 residues long. CDR1 is MGHRA and CDR2 is YSYEKL in the germline V gene. V lost 1 base to trimming and J lost 1 base, with 10 bases between them. The CDR3 reads CASSQGQGNNYGYTF. The CDR3 DNA reads TGCGCCAGCAGCCAAGGGCAGGGAAATAACTATGGCTACACCTTC.

The sample holds a few counts of this clonotype. The chain has TRBV28 and TRBJ2-7; D call uncertain. Trimming removed 9 bases from V and 0 bases from J, with 12 bases in between. This CDR3 has 13 residues. CDR1 and CDR2 from the germline V gene are MDHEN and SYDVKM. This CDR3 is CASTGSYSYEQYF. CDR3 nucleotides: TGTGCCAGTACTGGGTCCTACTCCTACGAGCAGTACTTC.

This clonotype was observed many times. This chain joins TRBV12-3 or TRBV12-4 and TRBJ1-4, with D maybe TRBD1 (6 bases). The CDR3 consists of 15 residues. Trimming removed 6 bases at V and 4 bases at J, with 15 bases between. In DNA form, the CDR3 reads TGTGCCAGCAGCACCTCGGGGGCGCTTAATGAAAAACTGTTTTTT. This encodes CASSTSGALNEKLFF.

The V gene is TRBV12-3 or TRBV12-4, the J gene TRBJ1-4, with 9 bases that match TRBD1. This CDR3 region has 14 residues. V shed 4 bases and J 7 bases; nucleotides not matched to a gene: 4. The CDR3 loop is CASSWGQGSEKLFF. DNA for the CDR3: TGTGCCAGCAGTTGGGGACAGGGTAGTGAAAAACTGTTTTTT.

V gene TRBV7-2 combines with J gene TRBJ1-5; D is unresolved. Looked up from germline, CDR1 is SGHTA and CDR2 is FQGNSA. This CDR3 spans 14 amino acids. Trimming took off 5 bases at V and 4 bases at J, with 12 bases between the two ends. The chain's CDR3 is CASSRDEYNQPQHF. CDR3 in DNA: TGTGCCAGCAGCCGAGATGAGTATAATCAGCCCCAGCATTTT. Variable domain in full (rest from reference TRBV7-2 and TRBJ1-5): GAGVSQSPSNKVTEKGKDVELRCDPISGHTALYWYRQSLGQGLEFLIYFQGNSAPDKSGLPSDRFSAERTGGSVSTLTIQRTQQEDSAVYLCASSRDEYNQPQHFGDGTRLSIL.

The chain combines TRBV7-8 with TRBJ2-1; TRBD2 aligns across 13 bases. CDR1 and CDR2 from the germline V gene are SGHVS and FQNEAQ. Trimming at V came to 5 bases and at J to 6 bases, leaving 4 bases not matched to a gene. This CDR3 contains 15 residues. As DNA, the CDR3 is TGTGCCAGCAGCCCTACTAGCGGGGGGGCCAATGAGCAGTTCTTC. Translated: CASSPTSGGANEQFF.

The J gene is TRBJ2-1, the V gene TRBV19; D is tentatively TRBD1 or TRBD2 (7 bases each). CDR1 is LNHDA, CDR2 SQIVND, per germline (reference sequence). Trimming took 8 bases from V and 6 from J, leaving 14 bases between them. This CDR3 region has 13 residues. Here the CDR3 DNA reads TGTGCCAGTTCAGGGGGGGCCTTCAATGAGCAGTTCTTC. Encoded protein: CASSGGAFNEQFF. The full variable domain, completed using reference TRBV19 and TRBJ2-1, is DGGITQSPKYLFRKEGQNVTLSCEQNLNHDAMYWYRQDPGQGLRLIYYSQIVNDFQKGDIAEGYSVSREKKESFPLTVTSAQKNPTAFYLCASSGGAFNEQFFGPGTRLTVL.

This chain uses TRBV7-9 with TRBJ1-6; TRBD1 agrees at 8 bases. Looked up from germline, CDR1 is SEHNR and CDR2 is FQNEAQ (reference sequence). V shed 8 bases and J 8 bases; nucleotides not matched to a gene: 8. The CDR3 consists of 14 residues. The CDR3 DNA reads TGTGCCAGCTCCTCGGACAGGGCGGATTCACCCCTCCACTTT. Translating it yields CASSSDRADSPLHF.

The chain combines TRBV4-1 with TRBJ2-7; D is possibly TRBD1 (6 bases). Germline CDR1 and CDR2: MGHRA and YSYEKL. The germline V and J ends were trimmed by 1 base and 5 bases, with 12 bases remaining between them. The CDR3 is 14 residues long. The CDR3 loop is CASSQAQGSDEQYF. The CDR3 DNA is TGCGCCAGCAGCCAAGCGCAGGGGAGCGACGAGCAGTACTTC.

This chain connects TRBV7-6 to TRBJ2-5, with unresolved D. V was clipped by 0 bases and J by 2 bases, with 10 bases between them. This CDR3 is 15 amino acids long. CDR1 and CDR2 (germline): SGHVS, FNYEAQ. CDR3 protein: CASSLALGEQETQYF. The CDR3 DNA is TGTGCCAGCAGCTTAGCGCTAGGAGAACAAGAGACCCAGTACTTC.

This clonotype showed up many times. CDR3 in DNA: TGTGCCAGTAGTCCCTGGGGGGGAAGCAGCAATCAGCCCCAGCATTTT. Its translation is CASSPWGGSSNQPQHF. V and J are TRBV19 and TRBJ1-5, with D tentatively TRBD1 (5 bases). The germline V and J ends were trimmed by 5 bases and 1 base, with 15 bases remaining between them. The germline V gene encodes CDR1 LNHDA and CDR2 SQIVND (reference sequence). This CDR3 has 16 amino acids.

This chain's CDR3 is CASSPGTRGADTQYF. In DNA, the CDR3 is TGTGCCAGCAGCCCCGGGACTAGAGGGGCAGATACGCAGTATTTT. This chain connects TRBV6-4 to TRBJ2-3; 8 nucleotides line up with TRBD2. The CDR3 spans 15 residues. Losses at the gene ends were 6 bases for V and 4 bases for J; bases not matched to a gene: 9. Germline V CDR1 and CDR2: MRHNA, SNTAGT.

The CDR3 nucleotides are TGTGCCAGCAGCGCTCCGGGTAGCGGGGCTAAATACAATGAGCAGTTCTTC. Its protein product is CASSAPGSGAKYNEQFF. V usage is TRBV9 and J usage is TRBJ2-1; 8 nucleotides align to TRBD2. This CDR3 comprises 17 residues. Germline CDR1 reads SGDLS; CDR2 reads YYNGEE. The junction had 12 bases not matched to a gene; V was cut back by 3 bases and J by 4 bases.

This clonotype showed up just a few times. J is TRBJ2-5 and V is TRBV7-9, with TRBD1 identical over 7 bases. The CDR3 totals 15 residues. Germline assignment: CDR1 SEHNR and CDR2 FQNEAQ (reference sequence). J gave up 5 bases and V 5 bases, and 11 bases lay outside the gene matches. CDR3 protein: CASSEGGGAGETQYF. The CDR3 coding sequence is TGTGCCAGCAGCGAAGGGGGCGGCGCTGGGGAGACCCAGTACTTC.

The chain combines TRBV7-9 with TRBJ2-7; D unresolved. This CDR3 is built from 15 residues. V was trimmed by 4 bases and J by 5 bases, leaving 18 bases between them. Germline V CDR1 and CDR2: SEHNR, FQNEAQ (reference sequence). For the CDR3, the DNA is TGTGCCAGCAGCTCCCGCCCGCGAGGTATCGACGAGCAGTACTTC. Protein sequence: CASSSRPRGIDEQYF.

This clonotype has only a few counts. The V and J genes are TRBV4-1 and TRBJ2-7; tentative D call: TRBD2 (7 bases). V lost 1 base, J lost 2 bases, and 12 bases lay in between. The CDR3 is 15 amino acids. The germline V gene encodes CDR1 MGHRA and CDR2 YSYEKL. CDR3 sequence reads: CASSQGEGGTYEQYF. CDR3 sequence (DNA): TGCGCCAGCAGCCAAGGGGAGGGGGGAACCTACGAGCAGTACTTC.

The gene calls are TRBV6-6 and TRBJ2-7; D gene uncertain. This CDR3 has 13 residues. V was trimmed by 4 bases and J by 2 bases, leaving 9 bases between them. CDR1 and CDR2 from the germline V gene are MNHNY and SVGAGI (reference sequence). As DNA, the CDR3 is TGTGCCAGCAGTTTTGCGGATACCTACGAGCAGTACTTC. Translating gives CASSFADTYEQYF.

This clonotype was recorded a few times. V gene TRBV6-5 combines with J gene TRBJ2-7; the match to TRBD1 covers 8 bases. CDR3 length equals 14 residues. Germline-derived CDR1 and CDR2 are MNHEY and SVGAGI. Germline trimming cut 6 bases from V and 6 bases from J; bases unmatched to any gene: 10. The CDR3 is CASSYKDRAGEQYF. The CDR3 bases are TGTGCCAGCAGCTATAAGGACAGGGCAGGCGAGCAGTACTTC.

This clonotype came up many times. The rearrangement uses TRBV7-9 and TRBJ1-4, with D uncertain. Trimming left V 2 bases short and J 4 bases short, with 11 bases between. This CDR3 is 15 amino acids long. Germline lookup yields CDR1 SEHNR and CDR2 FQNEAQ (reference sequence). In DNA, the CDR3 is TGTGCCAGCAGCTTATCGTGGCCCCTTAATGAAAAACTGTTTTTT. Encoded protein: CASSLSWPLNEKLFF.

This clonotype turned up a few times. The chain has TRBV15 and TRBJ1-5, with D tentatively TRBD1 (6 bases). The ends were cut back, 3 bases at V and 5 bases at J, with 20 bases in the middle. The CDR3 has 17 amino acids. Per the germline V gene, CDR1 is LNHNV and CDR2 is YYDKDF (reference sequence). CDR3 DNA: TGTGCCACCAGCAGCCCCCCATCAGGGGACTACGATCAGCCCCAGCATTTT. The encoded protein is CATSSPPSGDYDQPQHF.

This rearrangement joins TRBV20-1 to TRBJ1-2; 7 bases map to TRBD1. Looked up from germline, CDR1 is DFQATT and CDR2 is SNEGSKA (reference sequence). The CDR3 covers 13 residues. The V gene end was trimmed by 4 bases and the J gene end by 4 bases; junction bases not matched to a gene: 6. CDR3 coding DNA: TGCAGTGCTAAGACAGGGTGGGGCTATGGCTACACCTTC. Protein product: CSAKTGWGYGYTF.

This clonotype was seen a handful of times. CDR3 DNA: TGTGCCAGCAGGCCCCCGAGGGGCCCGGTGGGGAATGAGCAGTTCTTC. Translation gives CASRPPRGPVGNEQFF. The chain joins TRBV12-3 or TRBV12-4 to TRBJ2-1, with D perhaps assigned TRBD1 or TRBD2 (5 bases each). Trimming shortened V by 6 bases and J by 7 bases, and 22 bases separated the two germline ends. CDR3 length: 16 residues.

The chain employs TRBV10-3 and TRBJ1-6, with D tentatively TRBD1 (5 bases). V lost 10 bases and J lost 6, with 16 bases in between. Germline values: CDR1 ENHRY, CDR2 SYGVKD. CDR3 length: 14 amino acids. The CDR3, as DNA: TGTGCCACCCGGGACGGCAGAATTAATTCACCCCTCCACTTT. Its translation is CATRDGRINSPLHF.

On this clonotype itself: A much larger clone differs from this one at a single base, so this may be a read error. The chain uses TRBV10-3 and TRBJ2-1, with TRBD1 matching 9 bases. Germline CDR1 reads ENHRY; CDR2 reads SYGVKD. V was clipped by 4 bases and J by 5 bases; unmatched bases: 9. The CDR3 has 16 residues. The CDR3 DNA sequence: TGTGCCATCAGTGGTGAACAGGGGGCTGGGGACAATGAGCAGTTCTTC. This gives the protein CAISGEQGAGDNEQFF.

The chain carries TRBV12-3 or TRBV12-4 and TRBJ2-2; D is unclear. V lost 4 bases and J lost 0, with 12 bases in between. The CDR3 runs 16 residues. The chain's CDR3 is CASSWATVTNTGELFF. CDR3 coding DNA: TGTGCCAGCAGTTGGGCGACGGTTACGAACACCGGGGAGCTGTTTTTT.

This clonotype was recorded a few times. J is TRBJ2-7 and V is TRBV28, with D possibly matching TRBD1 (6 bases). The CDR3 contains 15 residues. The germline gives CDR1 MDHEN, CDR2 SYDVKM. The germline V and J ends were trimmed by 10 bases and 0 bases, with 19 bases remaining between them. CDR3 in amino acids: CATTRDTSSSYEQYF. Here the CDR3 DNA reads TGTGCCACTACCAGGGACACCTCTAGCTCCTACGAGCAGTACTTC.

This clonotype occurred a few times. The chain is built from TRBV7-9 and TRBJ2-7; tentative D call: TRBD1 (6 bases). V lost 5 bases, J lost 3 bases, and 20 bases lay in between. This CDR3 contains 16 residues. Per germline, CDR1 SEHNR and CDR2 FQNEAQ (reference sequence). This CDR3 is CASSPEPQGKGYEQYF. The CDR3 bases are TGTGCCAGCAGCCCGGAACCCCAGGGGAAAGGCTACGAGCAGTACTTC.